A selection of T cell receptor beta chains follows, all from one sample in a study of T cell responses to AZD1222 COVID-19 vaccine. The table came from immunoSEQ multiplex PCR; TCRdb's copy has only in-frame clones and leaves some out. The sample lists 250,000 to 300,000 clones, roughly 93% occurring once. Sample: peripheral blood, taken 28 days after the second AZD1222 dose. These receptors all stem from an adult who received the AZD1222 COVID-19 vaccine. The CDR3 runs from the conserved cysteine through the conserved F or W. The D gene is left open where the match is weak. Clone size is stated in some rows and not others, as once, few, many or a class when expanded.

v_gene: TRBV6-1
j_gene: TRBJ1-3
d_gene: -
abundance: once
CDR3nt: TGTGCCAGCAGTGAAGCTCGGGGCTCTGGAAACACCATATATTTT
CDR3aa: CASSEARGSGNTIYF

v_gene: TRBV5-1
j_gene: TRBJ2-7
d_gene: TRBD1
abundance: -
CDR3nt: TGCGCCAGCAGCTCGGGACAGGGGGCTGGGTCCGAGCAGTACTTC
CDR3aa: CASSSGQGAGSEQYF

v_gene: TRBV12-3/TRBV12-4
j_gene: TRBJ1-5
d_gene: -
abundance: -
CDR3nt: TGTGCCAGCAGTTTGGATCAGCCCCAGCATTTT
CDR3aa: CASSLDQPQHF

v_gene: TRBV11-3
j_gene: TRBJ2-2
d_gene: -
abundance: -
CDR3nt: TGTGCCAGCAGCCCTGACCGACGCCCGGACACCGGGGAGCTGTTTTTT
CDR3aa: CASSPDRRPDTGELFF

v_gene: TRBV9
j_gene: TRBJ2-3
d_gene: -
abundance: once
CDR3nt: TGTGCCAGCAGCGCAATTCCACAGGAGACGCAGTATTTT
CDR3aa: CASSAIPQETQYF

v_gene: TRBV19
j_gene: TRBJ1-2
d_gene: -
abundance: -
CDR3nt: TGTGCCAGTAGTATTGCCCCCAACTATGGCTACACCTTC
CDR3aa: CASSIAPNYGYTF

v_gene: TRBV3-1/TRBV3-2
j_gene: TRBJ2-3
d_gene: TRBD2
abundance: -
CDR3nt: TGTGCCAGCAGCCAAGATGGAGCGGGGTCGGCAGGGGATACGCAGTATTTT
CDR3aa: CASSQDGAGSAGDTQYF

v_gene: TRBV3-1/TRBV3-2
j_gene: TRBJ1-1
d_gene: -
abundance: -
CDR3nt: TGTGCCAGCAGCCGGGCAGGATCTTTTTCCACTGAAGCTTTCTTT
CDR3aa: CASSRAGSFSTEAFF

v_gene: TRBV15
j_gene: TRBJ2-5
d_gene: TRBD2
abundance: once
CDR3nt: TGTGCCACCAGCAGAGACGTAGCGGGATCGGAGACCCAGTACTTC
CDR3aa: CATSRDVAGSETQYF

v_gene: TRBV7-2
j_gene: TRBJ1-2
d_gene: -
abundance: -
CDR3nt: TGTGCCAGCAGCTTAGGGCTTGGCTACACCTTC
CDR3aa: CASSLGLGYTF

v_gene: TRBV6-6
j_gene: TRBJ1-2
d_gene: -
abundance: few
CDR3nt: TGTGCCAGCAGCCCGGGGACTATCTATGGCTACACCTTC
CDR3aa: CASSPGTIYGYTF

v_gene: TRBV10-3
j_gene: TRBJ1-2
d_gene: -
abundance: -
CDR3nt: TGTGCCATCAGTGAAGAGCCCATCTATGGCTACACCTTC
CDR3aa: CAISEEPIYGYTF

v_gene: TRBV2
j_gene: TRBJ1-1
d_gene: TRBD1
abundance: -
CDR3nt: TGTGCCAGCAGTATTCCACAGGGGCGGACTGAAGCTTTCTTT
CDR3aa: CASSIPQGRTEAFF

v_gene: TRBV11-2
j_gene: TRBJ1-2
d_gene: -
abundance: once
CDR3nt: TGTGCCAGCAGGCGACAGGCGCACAACTATGGCTACACCTTC
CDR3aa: CASRRQAHNYGYTF

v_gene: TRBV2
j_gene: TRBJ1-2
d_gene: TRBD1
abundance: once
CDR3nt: TGTGCCAGCAGGAGCTCCGGGACAGGGCTCTATGGCTACACCTTC
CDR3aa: CASRSSGTGLYGYTF

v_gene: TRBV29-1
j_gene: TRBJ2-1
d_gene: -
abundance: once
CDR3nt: TGCAGCGCCTTCCCCGTCCTTGGGCAGTACAATGAGCAGTTCTTC
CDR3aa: CSAFPVLGQYNEQFF

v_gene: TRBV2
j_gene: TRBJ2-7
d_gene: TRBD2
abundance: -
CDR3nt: TGTGCCAGCAGTGAGGCTAGCGGATCCTACGAGCAGTACTTC
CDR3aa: CASSEASGSYEQYF

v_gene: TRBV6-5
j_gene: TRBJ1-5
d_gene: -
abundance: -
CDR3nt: TGTGCCAGCAGTTACCGGGGGGGCGGTCAGCCCCAGCATTTT
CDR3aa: CASSYRGGGQPQHF

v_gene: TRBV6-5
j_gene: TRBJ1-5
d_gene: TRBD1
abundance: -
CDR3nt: TGTGCCAGCAGTTACGGTGCAGGGGGCGGCGGTCAGCCCCAGCATTTT
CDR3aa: CASSYGAGGGGQPQHF

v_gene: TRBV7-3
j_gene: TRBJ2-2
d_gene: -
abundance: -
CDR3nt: TGTGCCAGCAGCTTAACCGGGGGCCTGAACACCGGGGAGCTGTTTTTT
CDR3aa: CASSLTGGLNTGELFF

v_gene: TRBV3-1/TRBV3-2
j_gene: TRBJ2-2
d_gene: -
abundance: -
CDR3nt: TGTGCCAGCAGCCAAGGTGGCCAGGGGTACACCGGGGAGCTGTTTTTT
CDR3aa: CASSQGGQGYTGELFF

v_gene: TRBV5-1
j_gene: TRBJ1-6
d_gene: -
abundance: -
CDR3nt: TGCGCCAGCAGCTCTAAGACAGATCCTAATTCACCCCTCCACTTT
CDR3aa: CASSSKTDPNSPLHF

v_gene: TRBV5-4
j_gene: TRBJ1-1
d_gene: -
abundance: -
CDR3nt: TGTGCCAGCAGCTTGGGGCCCGAAGGAGAAGCTTTCTTT
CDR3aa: CASSLGPEGEAFF

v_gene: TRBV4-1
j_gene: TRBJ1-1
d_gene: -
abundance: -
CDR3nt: TGCGCCAGCAGCCAAGAACGGGGGACACCCGGAAAAGCTTTCTTT
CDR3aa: CASSQERGTPGKAFF

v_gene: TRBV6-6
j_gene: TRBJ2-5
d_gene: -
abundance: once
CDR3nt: TGTGCCAGCAGTTACTCGTCGGGAGCTCAAGAGACCCAGTACTTC
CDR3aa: CASSYSSGAQETQYF

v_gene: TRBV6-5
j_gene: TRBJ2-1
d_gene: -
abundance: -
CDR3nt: TGTGCCAGCAGTTCCCCCGGGAGTGAGCAGTTCTTC
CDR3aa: CASSSPGSEQFF

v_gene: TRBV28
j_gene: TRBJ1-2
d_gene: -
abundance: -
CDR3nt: TGTGCCAGCAGTTTACGGGACACCTATGGCTACACCTTC
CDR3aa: CASSLRDTYGYTF

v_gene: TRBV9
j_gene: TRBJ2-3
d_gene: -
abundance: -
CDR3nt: TGTGCCAGCAGCGTAAATAGCGGCACAGATACGCAGTATTTT
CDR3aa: CASSVNSGTDTQYF

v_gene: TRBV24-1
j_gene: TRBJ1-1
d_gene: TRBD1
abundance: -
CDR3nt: TGTGCCACCAGGGGACAGGGAAAGACTGAAGCTTTCTTT
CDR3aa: CATRGQGKTEAFF

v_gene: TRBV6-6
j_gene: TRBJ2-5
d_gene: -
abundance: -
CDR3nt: TGTGCCAGCAGTCACCGCACGGCATCAGAGACCCAGTACTTC
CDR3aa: CASSHRTASETQYF

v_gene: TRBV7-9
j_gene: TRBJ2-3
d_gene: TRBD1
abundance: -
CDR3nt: TGTGCCAGCAGCCGCGACAGGGCAGATACGCAGTATTTT
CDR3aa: CASSRDRADTQYF

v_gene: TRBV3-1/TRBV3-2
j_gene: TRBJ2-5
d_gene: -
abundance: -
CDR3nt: TGTGCCAGCAGCCAAGGTCGCACCCAAGAGACCCAGTACTTC
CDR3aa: CASSQGRTQETQYF

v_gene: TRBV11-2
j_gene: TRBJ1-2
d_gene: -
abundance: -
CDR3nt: TGTGCCAGCAGCTTAGGGTCCCGATATGGCTACACCTTC
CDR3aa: CASSLGSRYGYTF

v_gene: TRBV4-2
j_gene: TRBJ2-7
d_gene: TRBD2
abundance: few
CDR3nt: TGTGCCAGCAGCCCTCGAGGGACTAGCGGCTACGAGCAGTACTTC
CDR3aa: CASSPRGTSGYEQYF

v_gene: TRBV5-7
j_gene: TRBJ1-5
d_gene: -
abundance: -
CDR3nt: TGTGCCAGCAGCTTGGGGGGGGACTCGAATAGCAATCAGCCCCAGCATTTT
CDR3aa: CASSLGGDSNSNQPQHF

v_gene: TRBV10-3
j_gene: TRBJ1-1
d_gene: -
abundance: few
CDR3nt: TGTGCCATCAGTGAAGAAGGGACTCGGACTGAAGCTTTCTTT
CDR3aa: CAISEEGTRTEAFF

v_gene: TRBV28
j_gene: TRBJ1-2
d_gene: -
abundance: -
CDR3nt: TGTGCCGCAGCTGCGGGACGAGTGTGGACGAGAGATGGCTACACCTTC
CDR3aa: CAAAAGRVWTRDGYTF

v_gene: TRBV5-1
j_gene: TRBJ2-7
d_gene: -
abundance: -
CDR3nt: TGCGCCAGCAGCTTGGCAATGGTCCCCTACGAGCAGTACTTC
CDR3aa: CASSLAMVPYEQYF

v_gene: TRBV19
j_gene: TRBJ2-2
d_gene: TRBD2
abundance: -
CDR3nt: TGTGCCAGTAGTTCGACTAGCGGGAGAGGAGGCACCGGGGAGCTGTTTTTT
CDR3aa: CASSSTSGRGGTGELFF

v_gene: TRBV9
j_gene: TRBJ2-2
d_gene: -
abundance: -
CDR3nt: TGTGCCAGCAGCGCGCAGCGGAACACCGGGGAGCTGTTTTTT
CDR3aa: CASSAQRNTGELFF

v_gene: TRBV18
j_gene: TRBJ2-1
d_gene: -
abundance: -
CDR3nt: TGTGCCAGCTCACCACCTGGGGGCGATGAGCAGTTCTTC
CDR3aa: CASSPPGGDEQFF

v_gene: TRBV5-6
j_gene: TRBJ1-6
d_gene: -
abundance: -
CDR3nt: TGTGCCAGCAGCCCAACCACTGGACCCCTCCACTTT
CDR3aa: CASSPTTGPLHF

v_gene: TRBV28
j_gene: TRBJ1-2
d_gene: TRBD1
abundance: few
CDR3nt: TGTGCCAGCAGTTTCTCAGGGGGCGCGATAGATGGCTACACCTTC
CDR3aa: CASSFSGGAIDGYTF

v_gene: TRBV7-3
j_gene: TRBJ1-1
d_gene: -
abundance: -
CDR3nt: TGTGCCAGCAGCTTAACAGCCCAGAACACTGAAGCTTTCTTT
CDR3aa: CASSLTAQNTEAFF

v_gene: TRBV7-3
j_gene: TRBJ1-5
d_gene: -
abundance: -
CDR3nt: TGTGCCAGCAGTTCAAGTACTGGCCTCTCGAATCAGCCCCAGCATTTT
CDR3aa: CASSSSTGLSNQPQHF

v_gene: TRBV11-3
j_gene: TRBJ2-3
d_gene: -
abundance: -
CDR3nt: TGTGCCAGCAGCCACCGGTATGGGGGAAGCGGCCCTAGCACAGATACGCAGTATTTT
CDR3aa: CASSHRYGGSGPSTDTQYF

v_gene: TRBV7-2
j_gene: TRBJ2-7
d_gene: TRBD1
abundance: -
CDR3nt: TGTGCCAGCAGCTTAGCGGAGACAGGGGGCGCCTACGAGCAGTACTTC
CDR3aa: CASSLAETGGAYEQYF

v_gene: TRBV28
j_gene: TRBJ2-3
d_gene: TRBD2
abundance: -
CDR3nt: TGTGCCAGCAGTTTGTGGCTAGCGGCCGGGGATACGCAGTATTTT
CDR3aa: CASSLWLAAGDTQYF

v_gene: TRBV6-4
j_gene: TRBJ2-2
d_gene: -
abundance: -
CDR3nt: TGTGCCAGCAGTGACGGGGGCACCGGGGAGCTGTTTTTT
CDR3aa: CASSDGGTGELFF

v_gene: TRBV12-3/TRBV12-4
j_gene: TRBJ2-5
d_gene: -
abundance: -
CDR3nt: TGTGCCAGCAGTTTAGGGCAACAAGAGACCCAGTACTTC
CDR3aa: CASSLGQQETQYF

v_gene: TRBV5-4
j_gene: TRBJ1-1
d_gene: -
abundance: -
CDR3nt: TGTGCCAGCAGCTTGGGCAGGGGAGGGCAGAGCGCTGAAGCTTTCTTT
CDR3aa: CASSLGRGGQSAEAFF

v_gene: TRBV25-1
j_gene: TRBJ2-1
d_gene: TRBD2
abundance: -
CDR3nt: TGTGCCAGCGGAGGACTAGCGGGAGGGTCCGGTGAGCAGTTCTTC
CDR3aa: CASGGLAGGSGEQFF

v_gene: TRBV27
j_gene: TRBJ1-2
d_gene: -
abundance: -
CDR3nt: TGTGCCAGCAGTTTATCCACAGCGCACTATGGCTACACCTTC
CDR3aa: CASSLSTAHYGYTF